Listed below are T cell receptor beta chains from one sample, sequenced in a study of T cells after yellow fever vaccination. TCRdb called the 5' RACE reads again in MiXCR, with one record for every CDR3 protein. The table records more than 300,000 distinct CDR3 sequences, approximately 11% of them present only once. The sequencing used CD4+ T cells sorted from PBMCs, collected 45 days after the yellow fever booster vaccination. These receptors originate from a man younger than 35 who received the YFV17D yellow fever vaccine. CDR3s include the opening cysteine and the closing phenylalanine or tryptophan. The order of the fields is J gene, D gene, clone size, V gene, CDR3 DNA, CDR3 protein. The D gene is left open where the match is weak. The size of a clone is reported for some rows only, either as once, few or many, or as a class for expanded clones.

TRBJ1-2	TRBD1	few	TRBV6-5	TGTGCCAGCAGCCGGACAGGGTCTCACTATGGCTACACCTTC	CASSRTGSHYGYTF
TRBJ1-4	-	many	TRBV5-6	TGTGCCAGCAGCTTGAAGGGGGAGGAGGAAAAACTGTTTTTT	CASSLKGEEEKLFF
TRBJ1-3	-	many	TRBV5-6	TGTGCCAGCAGCTTGTCTTTGGCCTCTGGAAACACCATATATTTT	CASSLSLASGNTIYF
TRBJ2-4	-	few	TRBV4-1	TGCGCCAGCAGCCAACCTCAGGACATTCAGTACTTC	CASSQPQDIQYF
TRBJ1-1	TRBD1	-	TRBV18	TGTGCCAGCTCACCGCCCAGGACAGGGGCTTTCTTT	CASSPPRTGAFF
TRBJ2-1	-	-	TRBV28	TGTGCCCGCAGGTGCGACAGCGCCTACAATGAGCAGTTCTTC	CARRCDSAYNEQFF
TRBJ1-1	-	few	TRBV7-9	TGTGCCATCCCGTCGGGAAACTACACTGAAGCTTTCTTT	CAIPSGNYTEAFF
TRBJ2-3	-	many	TRBV30	TGTGCCTGGAGTGTAAACCAAGCTGATACGCAGTATTTT	CAWSVNQADTQYF
TRBJ1-2	-	-	TRBV6-6	TGTGCCAGCAGTTACCGTGACAGCCCCTATGGCTACACCTTC	CASSYRDSPYGYTF
TRBJ2-7	-	-	TRBV24-1	TGTGCCACCAGTGATGGGGGGCGCGGCGAGCAGTACTTC	CATSDGGRGEQYF
TRBJ1-1	-	many	TRBV25-1	TGTGCCAGCAGTGGATGGTACGGAGCCCGAGCAGCTTTCTTT	CASSGWYGARAAFF
TRBJ2-3	-	many	TRBV5-1	TGCGCCAGCAGCGGCGGGGAGATCACAGATACGCAGTATTTT	CASSGGEITDTQYF
TRBJ1-1	-	few	TRBV7-2	TGTGCCAGCAGCCCGGGTCGGAGGGACACTGAAGCTTTCTTT	CASSPGRRDTEAFF
TRBJ2-3	-	-	TRBV20-1	TGCAGTGCTAGAGCCCCGACTACTACAGATACGCAGTATTTT	CSARAPTTTDTQYF
TRBJ1-4	TRBD1	few	TRBV4-1	TGCGCCAGCAGCCGCGATCAGACAGGGGATCGGGAAAAACTGTTTTTT	CASSRDQTGDREKLFF
TRBJ2-3	TRBD2	-	TRBV5-6	TGTGCCAGCAGCTTGGAGGGACTAGCGGGAGATACGCAGTATTTT	CASSLEGLAGDTQYF
TRBJ1-1	-	-	TRBV13	TGTGCCAGCAGACGGGTTCGGACTGAAGCTTTCTTT	CASRRVRTEAFF
TRBJ2-7	TRBD1	many	TRBV6-5	TGTGCCAGCAGACAGGGACAGGGTCGTAACGAGCAGTACTTC	CASRQGQGRNEQYF
TRBJ2-7	TRBD1	-	TRBV18	TGTGCCAGCTCACCGGGGGACAGAATATCCTACGAGCAGTACTTC	CASSPGDRISYEQYF
TRBJ2-3	TRBD2	few	TRBV20-1	TGCAGTGCGCCGACTAGCGGGAAAGATACGCAGTATTTT	CSAPTSGKDTQYF
TRBJ1-3	-	-	TRBV6-2/TRBV6-3	TGTGCCAGCAGCCTCGGACAGATCTACTTTAACTCTGGAAACACCATATATTTT	CASSLGQIYFNSGNTIYF
TRBJ2-1	TRBD1	-	TRBV5-6	TGTGCCAGCAGCTCGGGACAGGGATTTTTTAATGAGCAGTTCTTC	CASSSGQGFFNEQFF
TRBJ1-2	-	few	TRBV5-1	TGCGCCAGCAGCTTGGGACTATCGGAAAACTATGGCTACACCTTC	CASSLGLSENYGYTF
TRBJ2-3	TRBD1	-	TRBV29-1	TGCAGCGCCGACAGGGGGCCGGGGGCAGATACGCAGTATTTT	CSADRGPGADTQYF
TRBJ1-5	TRBD1	few	TRBV6-1	TGTGCCAGCAGTCCGGGACAGGGTATTGGCAATCAGCCCCAGCATTTT	CASSPGQGIGNQPQHF
TRBJ1-4	-	-	TRBV7-9	TGTGCCAGCAGCTTAAGGGCAACTAATGAAAAACTGTTTTTT	CASSLRATNEKLFF
TRBJ1-1	-	-	TRBV12-3/TRBV12-4	-	CASSSSTGWHTEAFF
TRBJ2-5	-	many	TRBV3-1	TGTGCCAGCAGCCAAGAAGGAGGCGGGCTCCAAGAGACCCAGTACTTC	CASSQEGGGLQETQYF
TRBJ2-2	-	few	TRBV7-3	TGTGCCAGCAGCTCGCTGGGGAGGAACACCGGGGAGCTGTTTTTT	CASSSLGRNTGELFF
TRBJ1-4	TRBD1	-	TRBV6-5	TGTGCCAGCAGTTACCTTGGGACAGAGAATGAAAAACTGTTTTTT	CASSYLGTENEKLFF
TRBJ2-2	-	many	TRBV5-1	TGCGCCAGCAGCCTCCTAGGGGGGGAGGAGCTGTTTTTT	CASSLLGGEELFF
TRBJ2-5	-	many	TRBV5-1	TGCGCCAGCAGCGCAGGGTGGGGTAATCAGGAGACCCAGTACTTC	CASSAGWGNQETQYF
TRBJ2-7	-	-	TRBV6-5	TGTGCCAGCAGTTACTCGGGGGTCTCAAGCTCCTACGAGCAGTACTTC	CASSYSGVSSSYEQYF
TRBJ2-3	TRBD2	many	TRBV6-1	TGTGCCAGCAGTGCAATGGGACTAGCGGGGAGCACAGATACGCAGTATTTT	CASSAMGLAGSTDTQYF
TRBJ1-1	-	many	TRBV27	TGTGCCAGCAGCACTAGACAGACACGTCTCATGAACACTGAAGCTTTCTTT	CASSTRQTRLMNTEAFF
TRBJ2-5	TRBD2	few	TRBV27	TGTGCCAGCTGGCCAGCGGGGGGAAAGACCCAGTACTTC	CASWPAGGKTQYF